This T cell receptor (beta chain) was obtained from a study of shared clonotypes between healthy human individuals. Assay: immunoSEQ multiplex PCR; the TCRdb copy retains only in-frame clones and omits some. The profile shows about 980,000 clones, over 75% of them singletons. A single count supports this clone. Its specificity is unknown. Trimming removed 4 bases at V and 4 bases at J, with 10 bases between. Looked up from germline, CDR1 is MDHEN and CDR2 is SYDVKM. The CDR3 is 13 residues long. Overall study results and limits: Clonotype sharing among donors was thought likely to change with sequencing depth. Specimens sampled were limited to blood, with tissue repertoires likely differing. With a handful of donors compared, around 5% of naive CD4 clonotypes were shared.

The chain carries TRBV28 and TRBJ1-2; TRBD1 might be the D (5 bases). Sequencing was performed on memory CD4+ T cells sorted from blood. Subset defined: CD45RA-negative fraction. The receptor was isolated from a man aged 18 to 29 in good health. The chain's CDR3 is CASSSAGLYGYTF. The CDR3 DNA sequence: TGTGCCAGCAGTTCAGCGGGGCTCTATGGCTACACCTTC.